The T cell receptor (beta chain) described here comes from a study of technical replicates of blood from several donors. The germline CDR1 and CDR2 sequences are LNHDA and SQIVND (reference sequence). The CDR3 totals 15 residues. The junction had 6 bases not matched to a gene; V was cut back by 0 bases and J by 7 bases. Libraries were prepared by immunoSEQ multiplex PCR; TCRdb keeps only in-frame clonotypes and omits some of them. The data show some 80,000 clones, 90% to 98% seen once. This chain joins TRBV19 and TRBJ1-5, with 7 positions matching TRBD1. This receptor was identified in a human donor in good health. Sequencing was performed on T cells isolated from PBMCs. The DNA for the CDR3 is TGTGCCAGTAGTATAGAAATACAGGGGATACAGCCCCAGCATTTT. It encodes CASSIEIQGIQPQHF.